The 21 T cell receptor beta chains below were found in one sample sequenced in a study of tissue T cells after allogeneic stem cell transplantation. Documented time point: mouse harvest day 7 after allogeneic transplant. The graft held 10^6 splenic CD5+ T cells and 10^7 T-cell-depleted bone marrow cells. Sequencing used immunoSEQ multiplex PCR; TCRdb keeps in-frame clones, though not all of them. The sample yields some 7,000 clones, around half seen once. The sample was lymph node tissue. The receptors stem from a female BALB/c mouse given C57BL/6 T cells with graft-versus-host disease after an allogeneic hematopoietic cell transplant.

For this clone: These gene names are mouse names. The CDR3 goes on 1 residue after the read ends, and that part is filled in from the germline J gene. The rearrangement uses TRBV3 and TRBJ2-3; 12 positions agree with TRBD2. The CDR3 is 16 amino acids. Germline V gene data show CDR1 as SNHLY and CDR2 as FYNGKV (reference sequence). J lost 2 bases, V lost 4 bases, and 4 bases had no gene match. Here the CDR3 reads CASSSRLGGHAETLYF. Partial CDR3 DNA: TGTGCCAGCAGCTCTCGACTGGGGGGGCATGCAGAAACGCTGTAT.

This clone was seen a handful of times. These gene names are mouse names. Coverage ceases 1 residue before the CDR3 finishes, and the germline J gene fills in the end. This chain links TRBV13-2 with TRBJ2-1, with 13 bases aligning to TRBD2. Per the germline V gene, CDR1 is NNHNN and CDR2 is SYGAGS (reference sequence). This CDR3 comprises 14 residues. V gave up 10 bases and J gave up 7 bases; unmatched junction bases: 8. This CDR3 reads CARADWGGGAEQFF. The DNA read from the CDR3 is TGTGCCCGCGCGGACTGGGGGGGCGGGGCTGAGCAGTTC.

On this clone: Each gene name is a mouse one. The CDR3 protein is CASSPDREREQYF. The covered CDR3 bases are TGTGCCAGCAGTCCGGACAGGGAGCGGGAACAGTAC. The gene calls are TRBV26 and TRBJ2-7; the match to TRBD1 covers 8 bases. The read falls 1 residue short of the CDR3 end, and the missing part is taken from the germline J gene. The CDR3 contains 13 residues. J gave up 7 bases and V 4 bases, and 6 bases lay outside the gene matches. The germline V gene has CDR1 KGHPV and CDR2 FQNQEV (reference sequence).

As regards this clone: The gene names here belong to mouse. The sequenced fragment ends 1 residue before the CDR3 boundary, so the rest is inferred from the germline J gene. This sequence joins TRBV15 and TRBJ2-3, with 7 bases matching TRBD1. Germline trimming cut 6 bases from V and 0 bases from J; bases unmatched to any gene: 6. Germline values: CDR1 SGHND, CDR2 FRSKSL. The CDR3 length is 15 residues. The CDR3 spells CASSLDRASAETLYF. The sequenced part of the CDR3 DNA is TGTGCCAGCAGCCTCGACAGGGCTAGTGCAGAAACGCTGTAT.

In regard to this clone: Gene names denote mouse genes. CDR3 sequence reads: CASSLSGTGTGQLYF. The sequenced part of the CDR3 DNA is TGTGCCAGCAGTCTGTCCGGGACAGGGACCGGGCAGCTCTAC. The genes are TRBV26 and TRBJ2-2, with 9 bases fitting TRBD1. The observed sequence ends 1 residue before the CDR3 terminus, with the missing tail filled in from the germline J gene. This CDR3 spans 15 amino acids. Germline V gene sequence: CDR1 KGHPV, CDR2 FQNQEV (reference sequence). The ends lost 0 bases at V and 5 bases at J; junction bases unmatched: 1.

In regard to this clone: Mouse gene names and germline throughout. The sequence runs out 1 residue before the end of the CDR3; the remainder is reconstructed from the germline J gene. This sequence joins TRBV12-1 and TRBJ2-2; unclear D gene. The CDR3 is 14 residues long. Trimming removed 0 bases from V and 2 bases from J, with 6 bases in between. Per the germline V gene, CDR1 is SGHSN and CDR2 is HYEKVE. CDR3 DNA (partial): TGTGCCAGCTCTCTCAAGGGTAACACCGGGCAGCTCTAC. Translating it yields CASSLKGNTGQLY. The whole CDR3 sequence is CASSLKGNTGQLYF.

About this clone itself: Genes and germline come from the mouse. The read is 1 residue too short to cover the CDR3 end, so that end is filled in from the germline J gene. The gene calls are TRBV1 and TRBJ2-2, with TRBD2 matching 8 bases. V shed 3 bases, J shed 0 bases, and the junction held 3 bases outside the gene matches. Germline lookup yields CDR1 NSQYPW and CDR2 LRSPGD (reference sequence). CDR3 length equals 16 residues. The sequenced CDR3 bases are TGCACCTGCAGTGCTGGGGACTGGACAAACACCGGGCAGCTCTAC. It codes for CTCSAGDWTNTGQLY. The entire CDR3 protein reads CTCSAGDWTNTGQLYF.

As concerns this clone: Mouse names are used for the genes. The read stops 1 residue short of the end of the CDR3; the missing end is completed from the germline J gene. The V call is TRBV26, the J call TRBJ2-7; D possibly corresponds to TRBD1 (6 bases). Trimming took 6 bases from V and 3 from J, leaving 9 bases between them. This CDR3 contains 12 residues. CDR1 KGHPV and CDR2 FQNQEV come from the germline V gene (reference sequence). The covered CDR3 bases are TGTGCCAGCAGAAGGGACATCTATGAACAGTAC. Translated, it gives CASRRDIYEQY. The complete CDR3 protein is CASRRDIYEQYF.

About this clone: Genes and germline come from the mouse. The CDR3 extends 1 residue past the end of the read, so its final part is completed from the germline J gene. The V call is TRBV1, the J call TRBJ1-1, with D tentatively TRBD1 (5 bases). Trimming cost V 3 bases and J 1 base, with 6 bases left between them. The germline gives CDR1 NSQYPW, CDR2 LRSPGD (reference sequence). The CDR3 extends over 13 amino acids. This CDR3 reads CTCSAGENTEVFF. The part of the CDR3 DNA that was read is TGCACCTGCAGTGCGGGGGAAAACACAGAAGTCTTC.

A word on this clone: Gene names denote mouse genes. The read terminates 1 residue before the CDR3 end, so the remaining end is supplied by the germline J gene. This chain links TRBV30 with TRBJ1-3; 12 bases map to TRBD1. The CDR3 contains 15 residues. The germline gives CDR1 SQVVS, CDR2 ANEGSEA. J was trimmed by 4 bases and V by 3 bases; bases with no gene match: 4. CDR3 DNA, as far as it was read: TGTAGTTCTAGCCGGGACAGGGGGCCAGGAAATACGCTCTAT. Translation gives CSSSRDRGPGNTLY. The entire CDR3 protein is CSSSRDRGPGNTLYF.

Notes on this clone: Genes here carry mouse names. The read halts 1 residue ahead of the CDR3 end, with the missing end drawn from the germline J gene. The genes are TRBV26 and TRBJ2-4; 12 bases fit TRBD2. CDR3 length: 14 residues. The J segment lost 9 bases and the V segment lost 3 bases, leaving 4 bases of the junction unmatched. Germline V lookup: CDR1 KGHPV, CDR2 FQNQEV (reference sequence). CDR3 amino acids: CASSLGTGGPTLYF. CDR3 bases read: TGTGCCAGCAGTCTAGGGACTGGGGGGCCGACCTTGTAC.

On this clone: Gene names denote mouse genes. The observed sequence ends 1 residue before the CDR3 terminus, with the missing tail filled in from the germline J gene. V gene TRBV5 combines with J gene TRBJ1-3; D not certain. V lost 0 bases and J 0 bases, leaving 6 bases between the germline ends. Germline V CDR1 and CDR2: LGHNA, YNLKQL (reference sequence). The CDR3 has 15 residues. The CDR3 loop reads CASSQESSSGNTLYF. The sequenced part of the CDR3 DNA is TGTGCCAGCAGCCAAGAGTCCAGTTCTGGAAATACGCTCTAT.

This clone is medium-sized (0.01 to 0.1%) in the sample. Here the gene names and germline are mouse. The read stops 1 residue short of the end of the CDR3; the missing end is completed from the germline J gene. This chain joins TRBV19 and TRBJ1-6; D might be TRBD1 (5 bases). TRBJ1-6 is given ORF status, its function remaining uncertain. This CDR3 spans 13 amino acids. Germline V lookup: CDR1 FNHDT, CDR2 SITEND (reference sequence). V was shortened by 4 bases and J by 4 bases, with 6 bases between the two germline ends. CDR3 sequence: CASSRQYNSPLYF. The DNA read from the CDR3 is TGTGCCAGCAGTCGACAGTATAATTCGCCCCTCTAC.

Details on this clone: Genes and germline come from the mouse. The DNA ends 1 residue before the CDR3 does, and the rest of the CDR3 is filled in from the germline J gene. V is TRBV13-1 and J is TRBJ1-3; no reliable D call. Germline loops: CDR1 NSHNY, CDR2 SYGAGN. The CDR3 is made up of 12 amino acids. Trimming stripped 4 bases from V and 3 bases from J, with 5 bases between. The sequenced CDR3 bases are TGTGCCAGCAGTCCAGATGGAAATACGCTCTAT. Its protein is CASSPDGNTLY. The complete CDR3 protein is CASSPDGNTLYF.

Concerning this clone itself: Germline and genes: mouse. The CDR3 end is not reached by the read, which stops 1 residue before it; the germline J gene fills it in. The chain is built from TRBV13-2 and TRBJ2-1; 12 bases are shared with TRBD2. Trimming removed 2 bases from V and 0 bases from J; junction bases left unmatched: 3. The CDR3 has 17 residues. Germline CDR1 and CDR2: NNHNN and SYGAGS (reference sequence). CDR3 DNA (partial): TGTGCCAGCGGTGAGGGACTGGGGGGTCTTAACTATGCTGAGCAGTTC. It translates to CASGEGLGGLNYAEQF. In full, the CDR3 is CASGEGLGGLNYAEQFF.

Sample share makes this clone large. Germline and genes here are mouse. Sequencing ends 1 residue short of the CDR3 end; the germline J gene provides the rest. The genes are TRBV17 and TRBJ2-7; TRBD2 matches 11 bases. The CDR3 runs to 14 residues. The germline CDR1 and CDR2 sequences are MNHDT and YYDKIL. Losses at the gene ends were 3 bases for V and 6 bases for J; bases not matched to a gene: 4. The DNA read from the CDR3 is TGTGCTAGCAGTAGCCGGGACTGGGGGATTGAACAGTAC. Translated, it gives CASSSRDWGIEQY. The entire CDR3 reads CASSSRDWGIEQYF. The full variable domain, with the rest looked up from reference TRBV17 and TRBJ2-7, is DTTVKQNPRYKLARVGKPVNLICSQTMNHDTMYWYQKKPNQAPKLLLFYYDKILNREADTFEKFQSSRPNNSFCSLYIGSAGLEYSAMYLCASSSRDWGIEQYFGPGTRLTVL.

Turning to this clone: Gene names are the mouse ones. Coverage ceases 1 residue before the CDR3 finishes, and the germline J gene fills in the end. This chain links TRBV26 with TRBJ2-5; D unclear. The ends were cut back, 4 bases at V and 2 bases at J, with 4 bases in the middle. The CDR3 runs 12 residues. Germline V lookup: CDR1 KGHPV, CDR2 FQNQEV (reference sequence). The covered CDR3 bases are TGTGCCAGCAGTCCCAGCCAAGACACCCAGTAC. It encodes CASSPSQDTQY. In full, the CDR3 reads CASSPSQDTQYF.

For this clone: Gene names are the mouse ones. The CDR3 end lies 1 residue beyond the end of the read and is filled in from the germline J gene. J is TRBJ2-7 and V is TRBV15; 9 nucleotides match TRBD2. With V trimmed by 6 bases and J by 4 bases, 4 bases remained unmatched. Looked up from germline, CDR1 is SGHND and CDR2 is FRSKSL. The CDR3 length is 13 residues. The CDR3 DNA, read in part, is TGTGCCAGCAGACAACTGGGGGGTTATGAACAGTAC. Translated: CASRQLGGYEQY. The entire CDR3 is CASRQLGGYEQYF.

Only a few counts were recorded for this clone. Genes here carry mouse names. The read stops 1 residue short of the end of the CDR3; the missing end is completed from the germline J gene. The chain is built from TRBV3 and TRBJ1-5; 7 bases agree with TRBD1. CDR3 size: 15 residues. Germline V CDR1 and CDR2: SNHLY, FYNGKV (reference sequence). The junction had 0 bases not matched to a gene; V was cut back by 0 bases and J by 1 base. CDR3 loop: CASSLAQGNNQAPLF. CDR3 DNA, as far as it was read: TGTGCCAGCAGCTTAGCACAGGGGAACAACCAGGCTCCGCTT.

Of note for this clone: Genes and germline are mouse. The read halts 1 residue ahead of the CDR3 end, with the missing end drawn from the germline J gene. This chain uses TRBV3 with TRBJ2-7, with 9 bases aligning to TRBD2. The ends lost 4 bases at V and 4 bases at J; junction bases unmatched: 2. This CDR3 has 13 residues. Per the germline V gene, CDR1 is SNHLY and CDR2 is FYNGKV (reference sequence). The CDR3 spells CASSSLGGYEQYF. CDR3 DNA, as far as it was read: TGTGCCAGCAGCTCACTGGGGGGTTATGAACAGTAC.

Only a few counts were recorded for this clone. Gene names and germline refer to mouse. The read halts 1 residue ahead of the CDR3 end, with the missing end drawn from the germline J gene. The chain joins TRBV5 to TRBJ1-1; maybe TRBD1 (6 bases). CDR1 and CDR2 from the germline V gene are LGHNA and YNLKQL (reference sequence). This CDR3 spans 15 amino acids. V was pared by 0 bases and J by 3 bases, with 11 bases between. The CDR3 bases that were read are TGTGCCAGCAGCCAAGATCTGAGGGGGGACACAGAAGTCTTC. Its translation: CASSQDLRGDTEVF. The whole CDR3 sequence is CASSQDLRGDTEVFF.